This TCR beta chain appears in the sequencing data of a study of beta chain features in type 1 diabetes. This clone was counted a few times. Antigen unknown. It was one heparinised blood draw, averaging around 110 mL, that each donor gave. Losses at the gene ends were 4 bases for V and 8 bases for J; bases not matched to a gene: 8. This CDR3 contains 14 residues. Germline loops: CDR1 SGHRS, CDR2 YFSETQ. General study results and limits: Fewer junction insertions and more nucleotide deletions appeared in type 1 diabetes patients. Across all four CD4+ subsets, people with type 1 diabetes showed modestly shorter TCRB CDR3s. TCRB repertoires of naive, central memory and Treg cells appeared more similar among patients than among healthy donors. For patients and controls alike, PCR might favor shorter templates to the same degree.

The sequenced template was cDNA made from the entire isolated RNA. Some clones are missing from TCRdb's copy, which holds only in-frame ones; the method was immunoSEQ multiplex PCR. The sample records 400,000 or so clones, 9.5% to 10% being singletons. The chain employs TRBV5-1 and TRBJ2-1; the match to TRBD1 covers 8 bases. The receptor was isolated from a young man with type 1 diabetes. The source material was central memory CD4+ T cells from blood. This CDR3 reads CASSRTGSPDEQFF. In DNA form, the CDR3 reads TGCGCCAGCAGCCGGACAGGGTCCCCGGATGAGCAGTTCTTC.